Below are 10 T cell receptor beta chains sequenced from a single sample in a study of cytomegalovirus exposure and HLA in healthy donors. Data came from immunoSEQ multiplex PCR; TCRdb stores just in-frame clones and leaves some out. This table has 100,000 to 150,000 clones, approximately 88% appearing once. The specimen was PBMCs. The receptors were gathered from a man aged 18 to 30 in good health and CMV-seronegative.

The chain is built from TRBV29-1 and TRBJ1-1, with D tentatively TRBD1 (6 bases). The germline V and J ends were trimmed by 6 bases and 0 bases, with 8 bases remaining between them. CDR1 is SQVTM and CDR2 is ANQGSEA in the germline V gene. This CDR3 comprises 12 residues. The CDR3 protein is CSVQGMNTEAFF. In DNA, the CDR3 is TGCAGCGTACAGGGAATGAACACTGAAGCTTTCTTT.

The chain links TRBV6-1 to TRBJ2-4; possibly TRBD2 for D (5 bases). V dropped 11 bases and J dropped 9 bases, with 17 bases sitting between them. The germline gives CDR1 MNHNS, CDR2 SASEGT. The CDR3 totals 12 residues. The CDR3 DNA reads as TGTGCCGTAGGACTGGTGGCGGGCATTCAGTACTTC. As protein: CAVGLVAGIQYF.

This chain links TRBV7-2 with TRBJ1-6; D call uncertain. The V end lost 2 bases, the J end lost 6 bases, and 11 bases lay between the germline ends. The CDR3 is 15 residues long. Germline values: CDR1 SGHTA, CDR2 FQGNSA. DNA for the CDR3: TGTGCCAGCAGCTTAAGGCCGGGAAGTAATTCACCCCTCCACTTT. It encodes CASSLRPGSNSPLHF.

CDR3 sequence reads: CASSRGSGISYEQYF. The CDR3 DNA reads TGTGCCAGCAGTCGGGGGAGTGGAATTTCCTACGAGCAGTACTTC. The chain employs TRBV5-4 and TRBJ2-7, with D perhaps matching TRBD2 (6 bases). CDR3 length: 15 residues. Looked up from germline, CDR1 is SGHNT and CDR2 is YYREEE (reference sequence). Trimming shortened V by 5 bases and J by 1 base, and 16 bases separated the two germline ends.

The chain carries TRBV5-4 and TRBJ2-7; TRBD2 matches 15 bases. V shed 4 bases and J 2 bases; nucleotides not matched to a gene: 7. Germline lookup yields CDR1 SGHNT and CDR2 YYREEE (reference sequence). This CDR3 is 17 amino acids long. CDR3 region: CASSRTSGRAWAYEQYF. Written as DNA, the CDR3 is TGTGCCAGCAGCCGGACTAGCGGGAGGGCCTGGGCCTACGAGCAGTACTTC.

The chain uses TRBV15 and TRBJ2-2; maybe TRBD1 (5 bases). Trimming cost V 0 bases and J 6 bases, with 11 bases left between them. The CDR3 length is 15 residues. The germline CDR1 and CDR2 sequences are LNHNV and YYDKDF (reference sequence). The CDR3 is CATSRDTQGSGELFF. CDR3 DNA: TGTGCCACCAGCAGAGATACCCAGGGTTCCGGGGAGCTGTTTTTT.

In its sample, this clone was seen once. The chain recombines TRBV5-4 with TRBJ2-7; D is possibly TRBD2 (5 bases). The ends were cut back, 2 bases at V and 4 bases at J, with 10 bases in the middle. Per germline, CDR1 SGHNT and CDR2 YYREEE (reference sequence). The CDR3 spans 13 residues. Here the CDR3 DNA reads TGTGCCAGCAGCTTCACCCGGGGATACGAGCAGTACTTC. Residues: CASSFTRGYEQYF.

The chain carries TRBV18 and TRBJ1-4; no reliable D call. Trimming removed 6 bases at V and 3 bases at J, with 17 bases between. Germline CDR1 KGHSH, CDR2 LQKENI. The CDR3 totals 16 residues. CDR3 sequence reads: CASSQDPGRSNEKLFF. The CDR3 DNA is TGTGCCAGCTCCCAGGATCCCGGCAGATCTAATGAAAAACTGTTTTTT.

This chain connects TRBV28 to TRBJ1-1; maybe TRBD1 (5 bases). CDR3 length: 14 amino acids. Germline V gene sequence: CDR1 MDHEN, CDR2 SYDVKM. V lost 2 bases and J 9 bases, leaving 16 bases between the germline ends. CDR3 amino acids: CASSLSLSGEKAFF. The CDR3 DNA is TGTGCCAGCAGTTTAAGTCTCTCGGGGGAGAAAGCTTTCTTT.

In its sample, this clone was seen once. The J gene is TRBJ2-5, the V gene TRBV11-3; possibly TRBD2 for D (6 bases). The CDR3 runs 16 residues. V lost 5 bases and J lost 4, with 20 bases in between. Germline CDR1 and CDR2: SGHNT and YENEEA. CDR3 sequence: CASSPYGTGTGETQYF. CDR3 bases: TGTGCCAGCAGCCCTTACGGGACTGGCACGGGAGAGACCCAGTACTTC.